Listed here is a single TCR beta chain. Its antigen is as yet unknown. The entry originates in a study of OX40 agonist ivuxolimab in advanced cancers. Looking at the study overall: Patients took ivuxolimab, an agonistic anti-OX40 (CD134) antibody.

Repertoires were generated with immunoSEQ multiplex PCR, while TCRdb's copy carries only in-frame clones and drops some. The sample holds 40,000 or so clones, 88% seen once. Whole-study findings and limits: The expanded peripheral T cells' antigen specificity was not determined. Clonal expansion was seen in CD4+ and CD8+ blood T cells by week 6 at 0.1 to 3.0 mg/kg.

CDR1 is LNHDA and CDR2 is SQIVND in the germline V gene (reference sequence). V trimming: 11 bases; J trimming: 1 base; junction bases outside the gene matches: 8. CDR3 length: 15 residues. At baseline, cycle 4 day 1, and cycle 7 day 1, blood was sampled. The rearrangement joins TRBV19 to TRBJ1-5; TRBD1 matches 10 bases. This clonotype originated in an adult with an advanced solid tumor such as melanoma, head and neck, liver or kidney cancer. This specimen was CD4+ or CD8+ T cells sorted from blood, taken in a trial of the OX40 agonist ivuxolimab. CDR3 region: CAARGTGESNQPQHF. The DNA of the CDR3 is TGTGCCGCACGCGGGACAGGGGAAAGCAATCAGCCCCAGCATTTT.